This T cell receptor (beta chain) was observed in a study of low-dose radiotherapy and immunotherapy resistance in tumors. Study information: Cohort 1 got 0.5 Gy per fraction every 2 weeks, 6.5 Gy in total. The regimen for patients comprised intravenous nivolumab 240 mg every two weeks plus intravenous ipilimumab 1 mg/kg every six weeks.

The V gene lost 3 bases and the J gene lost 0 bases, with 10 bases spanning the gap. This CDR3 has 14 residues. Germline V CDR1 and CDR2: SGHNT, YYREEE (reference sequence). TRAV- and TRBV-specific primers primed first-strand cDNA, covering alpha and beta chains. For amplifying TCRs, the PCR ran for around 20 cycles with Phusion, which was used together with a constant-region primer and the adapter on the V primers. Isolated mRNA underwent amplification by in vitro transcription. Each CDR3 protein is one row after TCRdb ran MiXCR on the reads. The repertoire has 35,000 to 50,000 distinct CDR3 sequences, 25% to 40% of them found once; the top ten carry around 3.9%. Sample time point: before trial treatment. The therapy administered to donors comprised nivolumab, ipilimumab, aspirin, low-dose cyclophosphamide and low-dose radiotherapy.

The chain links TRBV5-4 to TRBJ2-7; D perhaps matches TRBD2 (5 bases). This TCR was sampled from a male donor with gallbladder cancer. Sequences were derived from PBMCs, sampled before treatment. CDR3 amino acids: CASSSQRSSYEQYF. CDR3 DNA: TGTGCCAGCAGCTCGCAGCGGAGCTCCTACGAGCAGTACTTC.